Listed below are T cell receptor beta chains from one sample, sequenced in a study of blood T cells in healthy people across ages. Each CDR3 protein is one row after TCRdb ran MiXCR on the 5' RACE reads. This table has some 1,500,000 distinct CDR3 sequences, 35% to 45% appearing once. Sequenced sample: blood. The receptors stem from a woman younger than 35 in good health. CDR3s include the opening cysteine and the closing phenylalanine or tryptophan. Each record gives: J gene, V gene, CDR3 protein.

j_gene: TRBJ2-7
v_gene: TRBV6-2/TRBV6-3
CDR3aa: CASSEYVYEQYF

j_gene: TRBJ2-7
v_gene: TRBV7-2
CDR3aa: CASSVVREAEQYF

j_gene: TRBJ2-7
v_gene: TRBV6-6
CDR3aa: CASRQGAGLYEQYF

j_gene: TRBJ2-5
v_gene: TRBV6-2/TRBV6-3
CDR3aa: CASSYFSGTEETQYF

j_gene: TRBJ1-2
v_gene: TRBV9
CDR3aa: CASSVVPDRTYGYTF

j_gene: TRBJ2-6
v_gene: TRBV2
CDR3aa: CASSDGVFSGANVLTF

j_gene: TRBJ2-1
v_gene: TRBV9
CDR3aa: CASSVPSPYNEQFF

j_gene: NA
v_gene: TRBV4-3
CDR3aa: CASSPGQGSEQYF

j_gene: TRBJ1-2
v_gene: TRBV7-4
CDR3aa: CASSAGAWGYGYTF

j_gene: TRBJ2-7
v_gene: TRBV9
CDR3aa: CASSVGGANSYEQYF

j_gene: TRBJ1-1
v_gene: TRBV6-5
CDR3aa: CASRGQGSPGEAFF

j_gene: TRBJ1-1
v_gene: TRBV13
CDR3aa: CASSFIQVSTEAFF

j_gene: TRBJ1-2
v_gene: TRBV7-2
CDR3aa: CVSSFRVDYGYTF

j_gene: TRBJ2-7
v_gene: TRBV20-1
CDR3aa: CSASPGGDYEQYF

j_gene: NA
v_gene: TRBV5-1
CDR3aa: CASSLQSISYNEQYF

j_gene: TRBJ1-1
v_gene: TRBV20-1
CDR3aa: CSARDAGIMNTEAFF

j_gene: TRBJ2-3
v_gene: TRBV28
CDR3aa: CASGSKLTDTQYF

j_gene: TRBJ2-1
v_gene: TRBV7-2
CDR3aa: CASSLDGTSSYNEQFF

j_gene: TRBJ2-7
v_gene: TRBV29-1
CDR3aa: CSGVVRNVNEQYF

j_gene: TRBJ2-1
v_gene: TRBV21-1
CDR3aa: CASSEIHRDHEQFF

j_gene: TRBJ1-1
v_gene: TRBV7-3
CDR3aa: CASSLTARESEAFF

j_gene: TRBJ1-1
v_gene: TRBV5-1
CDR3aa: CASSGGRLITEAFF

j_gene: TRBJ2-3
v_gene: TRBV11-2
CDR3aa: CASRDTGLSTDTQYF

j_gene: TRBJ2-3
v_gene: TRBV4-1
CDR3aa: CASSSSGGPGDTQYF

j_gene: TRBJ2-1
v_gene: TRBV12-3/TRBV12-4
CDR3aa: CASSLALSSYKEQFF

j_gene: TRBJ1-5
v_gene: TRBV30
CDR3aa: CAWSTRSNQPQHF

j_gene: TRBJ1-2
v_gene: TRBV2
CDR3aa: CASSGHYGYTF